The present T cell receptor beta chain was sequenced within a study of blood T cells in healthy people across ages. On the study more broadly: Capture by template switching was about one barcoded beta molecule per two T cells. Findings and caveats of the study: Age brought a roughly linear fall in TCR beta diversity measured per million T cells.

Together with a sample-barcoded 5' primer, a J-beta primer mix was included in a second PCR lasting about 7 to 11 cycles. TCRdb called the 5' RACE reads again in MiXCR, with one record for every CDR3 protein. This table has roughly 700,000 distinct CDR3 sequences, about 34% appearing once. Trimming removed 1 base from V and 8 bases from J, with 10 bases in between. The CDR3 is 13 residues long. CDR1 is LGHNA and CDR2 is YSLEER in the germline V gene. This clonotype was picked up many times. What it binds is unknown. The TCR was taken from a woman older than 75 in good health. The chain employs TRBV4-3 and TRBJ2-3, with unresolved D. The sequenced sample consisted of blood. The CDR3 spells CASSQVSDGTQYF. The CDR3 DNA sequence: TGCGCCAGCAGCCAAGTCAGCGACGGTACGCAGTATTTT.